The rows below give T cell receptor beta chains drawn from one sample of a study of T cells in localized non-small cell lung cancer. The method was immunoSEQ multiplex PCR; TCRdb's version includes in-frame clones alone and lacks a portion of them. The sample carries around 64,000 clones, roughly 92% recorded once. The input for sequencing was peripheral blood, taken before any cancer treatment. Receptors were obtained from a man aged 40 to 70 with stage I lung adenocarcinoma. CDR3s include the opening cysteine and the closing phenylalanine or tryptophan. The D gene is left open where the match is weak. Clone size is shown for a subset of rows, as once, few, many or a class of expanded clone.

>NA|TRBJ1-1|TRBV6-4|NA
CASSDWRCTNTEAFF
TGTGCCAGCTCTGACTGGCGGTGTACGAACACTGAAGCTTTCTTT
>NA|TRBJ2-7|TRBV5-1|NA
CASRPGDRTNQLSYEQYF
TGCGCCAGCAGACCCGGTGACAGGACAAACCAGCTCTCCTACGAGCAGTACTTC
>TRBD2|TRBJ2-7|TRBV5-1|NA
CASSGGLAGIYEQYF
TGCGCCAGCAGCGGTGGGCTAGCGGGAATTTACGAGCAGTACTTC
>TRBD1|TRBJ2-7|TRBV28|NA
CASRRQGISYEQYF
TGTGCCAGCAGACGACAGGGGATATCCTACGAGCAGTACTTC
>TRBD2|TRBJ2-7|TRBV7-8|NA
CASSLPRLAGVYEQYF
TGTGCCAGCAGCTTACCGCGACTAGCGGGAGTCTACGAGCAGTACTTC
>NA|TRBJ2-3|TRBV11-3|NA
CASSFSAGAGADTQYF
TGTGCCAGCAGCTTTAGCGCGGGAGCAGGGGCAGATACGCAGTATTTT
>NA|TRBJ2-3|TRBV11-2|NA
CASSLARAGNTQYF
TGTGCCAGCAGCTTAGCCAGGGCAGGGAATACGCAGTATTTT
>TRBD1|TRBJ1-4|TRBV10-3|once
CAISADRGGEKLFF
TGTGCCATCAGTGCGGACAGGGGAGGCGAAAAACTGTTTTTT
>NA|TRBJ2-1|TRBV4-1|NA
CASSQVPGVGNEQFF
TGCGCCAGCAGCCAAGTCCCAGGGGTCGGCAATGAGCAGTTCTTC
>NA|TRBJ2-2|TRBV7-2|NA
CASSRTKSGELFF
TGTGCCAGCAGCCGGACGAAGTCCGGGGAGCTGTTTTTT
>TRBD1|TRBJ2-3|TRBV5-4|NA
CASENPSGTGHTDTQYF
TGTGCCAGCGAAAACCCGTCCGGGACAGGCCACACAGATACGCAGTATTTT
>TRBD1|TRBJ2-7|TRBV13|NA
CASSWERGTASSYEQYF
TGTGCCAGCAGCTGGGAACGAGGGACAGCAAGCTCCTACGAGCAGTACTTC
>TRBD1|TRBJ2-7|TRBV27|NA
CASRARTGGSEQYF
TGTGCCAGCAGAGCGCGGACAGGGGGCTCCGAGCAGTACTTC
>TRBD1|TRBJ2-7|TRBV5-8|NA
CASSLGGMSYEQYF
TGTGCCAGCAGCTTAGGGGGCATGTCCTACGAGCAGTACTTC
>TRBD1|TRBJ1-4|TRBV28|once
CASSNGQARNEKLFF
TGTGCCAGCAGTAACGGACAGGCCCGTAATGAAAAACTGTTTTTT
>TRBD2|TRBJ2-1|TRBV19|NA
CASSLLTSGRDNEQFF
TGTGCCAGTAGTCTCCTGACTAGCGGGAGGGACAATGAGCAGTTCTTC
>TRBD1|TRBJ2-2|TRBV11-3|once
CASSPPGQLVGELFF
TGTGCCAGCAGCCCCCCGGGACAGCTGGTCGGGGAGCTGTTTTTT
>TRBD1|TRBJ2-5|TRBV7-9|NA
CASSLIDRGPLGETQYF
TGTGCCAGCAGCTTAATAGACAGGGGTCCCCTAGGCGAGACCCAGTACTTC
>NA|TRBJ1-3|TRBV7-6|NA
CASSQGGNTIYF
TGTGCCAGCAGCCAGGGCGGAAACACCATATATTTT
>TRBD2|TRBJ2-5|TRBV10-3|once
CAISESSGRGETQYF
TGTGCCATCAGTGAGTCTAGCGGGAGAGGAGAGACCCAGTACTTC
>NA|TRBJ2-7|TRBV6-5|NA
CASSPPGGRLIEQYF
TGTGCCAGCAGTCCCCCGGGGGGCCGCCTCATCGAGCAGTACTTC
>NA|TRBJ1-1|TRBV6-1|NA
CASTRVSNTEAFF
TGTGCCAGCACGCGGGTTTCGAACACTGAAGCTTTCTTT
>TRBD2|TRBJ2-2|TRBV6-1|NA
CASSDLGRGNTGELFF
TGTGCCAGCAGTGACCTAGGGAGGGGGAACACCGGGGAGCTGTTTTTT
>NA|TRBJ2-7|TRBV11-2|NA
CASSLNRRAHEQYF
TGTGCCAGCAGCTTAAATCGGAGGGCCCACGAGCAGTACTTC
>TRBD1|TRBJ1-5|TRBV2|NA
CASSGTGLFSQPQHF
TGTGCCAGCAGCGGGACAGGGTTGTTTAGTCAGCCCCAGCATTTT
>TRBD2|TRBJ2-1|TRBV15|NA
CATSRDHGAGAGEQFF
TGTGCCACCAGCAGAGATCATGGAGCGGGAGCGGGTGAGCAGTTCTTC
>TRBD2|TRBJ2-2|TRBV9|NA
CASSVELAGGVTGELFF
TGTGCCAGCAGCGTAGAGCTAGCGGGAGGGGTCACCGGGGAGCTGTTTTTT
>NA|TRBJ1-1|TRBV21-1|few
CASSKVVAGGAFF
NA
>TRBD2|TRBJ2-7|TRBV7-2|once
CASSFSSGGREQYF
TGTGCCAGCAGCTTCTCGTCGGGAGGCCGGGAGCAGTACTTC
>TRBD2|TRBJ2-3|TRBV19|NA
CASSRLAATSTDTQYF
TGTGCCAGTAGTAGACTAGCTGCAACTAGCACAGATACGCAGTATTTT
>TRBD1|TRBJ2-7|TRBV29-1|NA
CSVVGQGLAYEQYF
TGCAGCGTTGTCGGACAGGGTTTGGCCTACGAGCAGTACTTC
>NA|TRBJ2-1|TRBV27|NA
CASSTYNEQFF
TGTGCCAGCAGTACCTACAATGAGCAGTTCTTC
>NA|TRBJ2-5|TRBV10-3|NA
CAIKDPGGETQYF
TGTGCCATCAAAGACCCTGGAGGGGAGACCCAGTACTTC
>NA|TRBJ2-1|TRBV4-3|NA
CASSPRSSYNEQFF
TGCGCCAGCAGCCCTCGTAGCTCCTACAATGAGCAGTTCTTC
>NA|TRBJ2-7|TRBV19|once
CASSIEDRPYEQYF
TGTGCCAGTAGTATAGAGGACAGACCCTACGAGCAGTACTTC
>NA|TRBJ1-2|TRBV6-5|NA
CASSPTGNYGYTF
TGTGCCAGCAGTCCTACAGGGAACTATGGCTACACCTTC
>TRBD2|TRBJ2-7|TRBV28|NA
CASRPRGTTHYEQYF
TGTGCCAGCAGACCCCGAGGGACTACCCACTACGAGCAGTACTTC
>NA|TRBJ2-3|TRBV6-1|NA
CASSEQAGSTDTQYF
TGTGCCAGCAGTGAACAGGCAGGGAGCACAGATACGCAGTATTTT
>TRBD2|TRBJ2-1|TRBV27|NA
CASSLRGTSDDEQFF
TGTGCCAGCAGTTTACGGGGGACTAGCGATGATGAGCAGTTCTTC
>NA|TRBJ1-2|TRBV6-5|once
CASSYMAGSLYGYTF
TGTGCCAGCAGTTACATGGCGGGATCTCTCTATGGCTACACCTTC
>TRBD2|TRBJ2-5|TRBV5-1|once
CASSLGLAGPQETQYF
TGCGCCAGCAGCTTGGGGCTAGCGGGGCCCCAAGAGACCCAGTACTTC
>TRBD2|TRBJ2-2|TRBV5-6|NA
CASRPLKAGRSKTGELFF
TGTGCCAGCAGGCCCCTAAAAGCGGGGCGATCAAAAACCGGGGAGCTGTTTTTT
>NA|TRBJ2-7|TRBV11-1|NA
CASSLDRGGTGSYEQYF
TGTGCCAGCAGCTTAGATCGCGGTGGGACTGGCTCCTACGAGCAGTACTTC
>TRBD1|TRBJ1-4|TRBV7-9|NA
CASSRDRVKLFF
TGTGCCAGCAGTCGGGACAGAGTGAAACTGTTTTTT
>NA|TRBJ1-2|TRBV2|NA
CASSQELGTVKTNYGYTF
TGTGCCAGCAGCCAGGAACTCGGGACCGTTAAGACCAACTATGGCTACACCTTC
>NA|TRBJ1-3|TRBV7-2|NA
CASSLSGAGNTIYF
TGTGCCAGCAGCTTATCAGGCGCAGGAAACACCATATATTTT
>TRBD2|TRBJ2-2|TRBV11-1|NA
CASSLVLLAGVSGELFF
TGTGCCAGCAGCTTAGTGCTTCTAGCGGGAGTGTCCGGGGAGCTGTTTTTT
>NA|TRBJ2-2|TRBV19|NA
CASSTEHGYLGGELFF
TGTGCCAGTAGTACCGAGCATGGGTATCTTGGCGGGGAGCTGTTTTTT